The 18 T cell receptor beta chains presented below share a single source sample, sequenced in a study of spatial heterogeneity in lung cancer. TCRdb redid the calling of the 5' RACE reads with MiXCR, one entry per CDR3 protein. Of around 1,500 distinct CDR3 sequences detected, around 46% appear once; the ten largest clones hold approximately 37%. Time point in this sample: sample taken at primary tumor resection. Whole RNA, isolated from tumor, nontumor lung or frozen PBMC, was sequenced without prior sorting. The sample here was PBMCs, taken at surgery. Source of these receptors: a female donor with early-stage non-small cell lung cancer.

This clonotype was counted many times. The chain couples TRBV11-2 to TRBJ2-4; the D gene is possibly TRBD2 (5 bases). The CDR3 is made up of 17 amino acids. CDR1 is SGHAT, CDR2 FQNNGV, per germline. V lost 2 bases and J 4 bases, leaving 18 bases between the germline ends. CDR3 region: CASSLSALRRTKNIQYF. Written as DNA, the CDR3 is TGTGCCAGCAGCTTAAGCGCTCTGCGGCGGACTAAAAACATTCAGTACTTC.

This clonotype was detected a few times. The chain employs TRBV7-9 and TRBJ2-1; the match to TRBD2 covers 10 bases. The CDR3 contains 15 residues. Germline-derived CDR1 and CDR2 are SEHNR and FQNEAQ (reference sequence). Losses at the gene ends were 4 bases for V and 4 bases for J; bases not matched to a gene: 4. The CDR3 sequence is CASSSGLAEYNEQFF. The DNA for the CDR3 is TGTGCCAGCAGCTCCGGACTAGCGGAGTACAATGAGCAGTTCTTC.

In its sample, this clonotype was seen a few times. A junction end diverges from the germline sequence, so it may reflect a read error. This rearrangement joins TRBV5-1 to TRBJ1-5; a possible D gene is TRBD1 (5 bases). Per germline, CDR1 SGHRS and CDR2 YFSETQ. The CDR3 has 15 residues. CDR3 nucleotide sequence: TGTGCCAGCAGCTTGGTCGGGGGTAGCAATCAGCCCCAGCATTTT. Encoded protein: CASSLVGGSNQPQHF.

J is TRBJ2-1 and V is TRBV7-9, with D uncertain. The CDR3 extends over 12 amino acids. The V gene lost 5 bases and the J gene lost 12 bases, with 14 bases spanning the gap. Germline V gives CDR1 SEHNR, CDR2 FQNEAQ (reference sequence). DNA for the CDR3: TGTGCCAGCAGCCCCGCCCGCGATGTGCAGTTCTTC. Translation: CASSPARDVQFF.

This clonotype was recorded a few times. CDR3 sequence: CASSSLITSGSFAELQFF. CDR3 DNA sequence: TGTGCCAGCAGTTCCCTAATTACTAGCGGGAGTTTCGCGGAGTTGCAGTTCTTC. The chain carries TRBV28 and TRBJ2-1, with 11 bases lining up with TRBD2. The germline gives CDR1 MDHEN, CDR2 SYDVKM. Trimming took 4 bases from V and 12 from J; bases not matched to a gene: 20. This CDR3 comprises 18 residues.

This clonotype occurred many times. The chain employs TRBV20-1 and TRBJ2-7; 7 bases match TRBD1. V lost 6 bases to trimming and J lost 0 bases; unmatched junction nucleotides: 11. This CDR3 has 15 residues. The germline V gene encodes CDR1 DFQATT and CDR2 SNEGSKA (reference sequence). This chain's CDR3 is CSASTGELFSYEQYF. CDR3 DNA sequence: TGCAGTGCGAGCACAGGGGAACTTTTCTCCTACGAGCAGTACTTC.

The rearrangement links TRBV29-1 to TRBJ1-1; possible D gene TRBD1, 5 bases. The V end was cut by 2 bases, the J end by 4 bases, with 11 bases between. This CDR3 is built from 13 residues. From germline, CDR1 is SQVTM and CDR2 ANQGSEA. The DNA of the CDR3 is TGCAGCGTTGAAAGGGACCGGACCACTGAAGCTTTCTTT. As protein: CSVERDRTTEAFF. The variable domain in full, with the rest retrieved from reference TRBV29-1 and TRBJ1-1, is SAVISQKPSRDICQRGTSLTIQCQVDSQVTMMFWYRQQPGQSLTLIATANQGSEATYESGFVIDKFPISRPNLTFSTLTVSNMSPEDSSIYLCSVERDRTTEAFFGQGTRLTVV.

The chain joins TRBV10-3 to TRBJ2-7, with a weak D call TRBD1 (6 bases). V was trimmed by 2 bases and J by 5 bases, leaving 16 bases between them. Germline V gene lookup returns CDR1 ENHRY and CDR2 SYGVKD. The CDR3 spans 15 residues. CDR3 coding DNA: TGTGCCATCAGTGAGCCTGGGGACAAAAGTCACGAGCAGTACTTC. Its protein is CAISEPGDKSHEQYF.

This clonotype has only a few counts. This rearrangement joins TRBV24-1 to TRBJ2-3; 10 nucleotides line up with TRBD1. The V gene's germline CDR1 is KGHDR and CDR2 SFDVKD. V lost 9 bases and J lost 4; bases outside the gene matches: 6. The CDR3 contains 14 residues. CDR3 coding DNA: TGTGCCACCGCCGGACAGGGGGAGGCAGATACGCAGTATTTT. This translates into CATAGQGEADTQYF.

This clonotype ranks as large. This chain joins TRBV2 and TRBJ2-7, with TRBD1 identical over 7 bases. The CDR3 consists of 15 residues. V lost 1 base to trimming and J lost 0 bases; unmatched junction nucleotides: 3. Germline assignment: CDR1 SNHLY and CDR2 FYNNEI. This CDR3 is CASSEGDSLSYEQYF. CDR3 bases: TGTGCCAGCAGTGAAGGGGACAGCCTCTCCTACGAGCAGTACTTC.

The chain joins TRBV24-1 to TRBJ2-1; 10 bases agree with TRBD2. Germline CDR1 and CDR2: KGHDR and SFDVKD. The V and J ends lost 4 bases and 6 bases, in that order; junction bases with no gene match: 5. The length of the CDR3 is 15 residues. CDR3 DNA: TGTGCCACCAGTGACAGGGGACTAGCGCGCAATGAGCAGTTCTTC. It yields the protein CATSDRGLARNEQFF.

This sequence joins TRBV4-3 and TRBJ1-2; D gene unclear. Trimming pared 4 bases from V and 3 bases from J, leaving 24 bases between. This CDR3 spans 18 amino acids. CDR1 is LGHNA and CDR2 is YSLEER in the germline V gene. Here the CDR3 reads CASSRATGGSTDYYGYTF. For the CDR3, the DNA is TGCGCCAGCAGCCGTGCAACCGGCGGGAGCACTGATTACTATGGCTACACCTTC.

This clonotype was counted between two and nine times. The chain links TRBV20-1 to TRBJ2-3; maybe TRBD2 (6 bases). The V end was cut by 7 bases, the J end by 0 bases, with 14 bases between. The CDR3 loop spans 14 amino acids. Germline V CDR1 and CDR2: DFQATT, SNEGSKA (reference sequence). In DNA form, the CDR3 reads TGCAGTGACGGGGGAATCTCTAGCACAGATACGCAGTATTTT. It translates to CSDGGISSTDTQYF.

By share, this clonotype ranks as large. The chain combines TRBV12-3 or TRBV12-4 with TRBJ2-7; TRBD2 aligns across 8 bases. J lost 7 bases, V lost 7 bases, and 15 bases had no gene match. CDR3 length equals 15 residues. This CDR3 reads CASTLSGGPGKEQYF. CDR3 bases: TGTGCCAGCACTCTTTCGGGAGGGCCGGGAAAAGAGCAGTACTTC.

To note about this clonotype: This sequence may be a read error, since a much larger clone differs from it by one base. In DNA form, the CDR3 reads TGTGCCAGCAGTTTCCTACACCCGGGGAGGGCGGGGTACAATGAGCAGTACTTC. Its translation is CASSFLHPGRAGYNEQYF. J is TRBJ2-1 and V is TRBV28; the match to TRBD2 covers 7 bases. With the DNA end fitting TRBJ2-7 better, the J assignment may be wrong. Germline V gene sequence: CDR1 MDHEN, CDR2 SYDVKM. The CDR3 covers 18 residues.

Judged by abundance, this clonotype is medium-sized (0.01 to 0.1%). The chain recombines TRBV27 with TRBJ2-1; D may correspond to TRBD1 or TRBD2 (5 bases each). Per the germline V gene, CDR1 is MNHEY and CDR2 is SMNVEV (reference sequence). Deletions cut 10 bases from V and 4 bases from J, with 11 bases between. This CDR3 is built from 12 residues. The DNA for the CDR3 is TGTGCCACCTGGGACCTTTACAATGAGCAGTTCTTC. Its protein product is CATWDLYNEQFF.

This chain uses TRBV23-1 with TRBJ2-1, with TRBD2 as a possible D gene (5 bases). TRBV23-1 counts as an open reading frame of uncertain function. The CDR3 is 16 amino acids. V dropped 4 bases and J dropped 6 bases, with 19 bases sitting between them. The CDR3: CASSPITGMRINEQFF. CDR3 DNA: TGCGCCAGCAGTCCGATAACGGGGATGAGGATCAATGAGCAGTTCTTC.

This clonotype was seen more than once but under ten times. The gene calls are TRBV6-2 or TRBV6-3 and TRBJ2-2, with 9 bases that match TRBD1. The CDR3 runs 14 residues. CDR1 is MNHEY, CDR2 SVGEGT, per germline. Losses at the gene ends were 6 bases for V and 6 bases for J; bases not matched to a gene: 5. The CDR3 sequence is CASSRTGEAGELFF. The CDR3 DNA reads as TGTGCCAGCAGCCGGACAGGGGAAGCCGGGGAGCTGTTTTTT.